Each of the 12 T cell receptor beta chains below was sequenced from the same sample in a study of T cell repertoires in cytomegalovirus infection. One entry per CDR3 protein results from TCRdb running MiXCR on the reads. Here the sample spans 400,000 to 550,000 distinct CDR3 sequences, over 9% being singletons. The sample was PBMCs. All receptors come from a human donor in good health (CMV status not recorded). Some clones in this sample may be carry-over from other donors' samples.

The chain employs TRBV7-9 and TRBJ2-7; no clear D. The CDR3 length is 13 residues. Trimming shortened V by 11 bases and J by 0 bases, and 14 bases separated the two germline ends. In germline, CDR1 is SEHNR, CDR2 FQNEAQ (reference sequence). The CDR3 sequence is CACEEPSSYEQYF. Written as DNA, the CDR3 is TGTGCCTGCGAGGAACCGAGCTCCTACGAGCAGTACTTC.

This clonotype was found once. A read error is possible here, since a much larger clone lies one base away. V usage is TRBV2 and J usage is TRBJ1-1; D unclear. CDR1 is SNHLY and CDR2 is FYNNEI in the germline V gene. This CDR3 contains 11 residues. The CDR3 loop reads CVSSENQKAFF. The CDR3 DNA reads TGTGTCAGCAGTGAGAATCAGAAAGCTTTCTTT.

This clonotype has more than one count but fewer than ten. One junction end disagrees with the germline gene, perhaps due to a read error. This chain joins TRBV15 and TRBJ2-5, with D perhaps TRBD1 or TRBD2 (6 bases each). The CDR3 totals 15 residues. Germline V gives CDR1 LNHNV, CDR2 YYDKDF (reference sequence). CDR3 residues: CATSREGDIGRSGDF. The CDR3 nucleotides read TGTGCCACCAGCAGAGAAGGGGACATTGGTCGCTCGGGGGACTTC.

This clonotype showed up many times. The genes are TRBV28 and TRBJ1-1; 10 positions match TRBD1. The CDR3 is 15 amino acids. V shed 4 bases and J 6 bases; nucleotides not matched to a gene: 8. The germline gives CDR1 MDHEN, CDR2 SYDVKM. As DNA, the CDR3 is TGTGCCAGCAGTTCTCCGGGACAGGGGTGGGCTGAAGCTTTCTTT. It specifies CASSSPGQGWAEAFF.

Only a few counts were recorded for this clonotype. The chain combines TRBV5-1 with TRBJ1-2; D gene ambiguous. CDR1 and CDR2 from the germline V gene are SGHRS and YFSETQ. The CDR3 length is 16 residues. V lost 1 base and J 4 bases, leaving 17 bases between the germline ends. The CDR3, as DNA: TGCGCCAGCAGCTTGTCCGGCAGAACCTATCCCTATGGCTACACCTTC. Translation: CASSLSGRTYPYGYTF. Drawing the rest from reference TRBV5-1 and TRBJ1-2, the complete variable domain is KAGVTQTPRYLIKTRGQQVTLSCSPISGHRSVSWYQQTPGQGLQFLFEYFSETQRNKGNFPGRFSGRQFSNSRSEMNVSTLELGDSALYLCASSLSGRTYPYGYTFGSGTRLTVV.

This clonotype has ten or more counts. The gene calls are TRBV12-3 or TRBV12-4 and TRBJ2-7; 7 bases align to TRBD1. The junction had 8 bases not matched to a gene; V was cut back by 7 bases and J by 5 bases. CDR3 length: 13 residues. CDR3 coding DNA: TGTGCCAGCATACTGACAGGGACAGACGAGCAGTACTTC. Translation: CASILTGTDEQYF.

Ten or more counts support this clonotype. The chain recombines TRBV7-2 with TRBJ1-5; 7 bases fit TRBD1. This CDR3 is 15 amino acids long. Trimming removed 2 bases from V and 3 bases from J; junction bases left unmatched: 4. Germline CDR1 SGHTA, CDR2 FQGNSA. The DNA for the CDR3 is TGTGCCAGCAGCTTAAGAGGACAGGTCAATCAGCCCCAGCATTTT. Translated, it gives CASSLRGQVNQPQHF.

V is TRBV13 and J is TRBJ2-1; D perhaps matches TRBD2 (5 bases). Trimming took 0 bases from V and 3 from J, leaving 12 bases between them. The CDR3 has 16 residues. Germline V gives CDR1 PRHDT, CDR2 FYEKMQ (reference sequence). CDR3 amino acids: CASSLGGSGYYNEQFF. In DNA form, the CDR3 reads TGTGCCAGCAGCTTAGGGGGAAGCGGATACTACAATGAGCAGTTCTTC.

At least ten counts were recorded for this clonotype. The CDR3 protein is CASSPGHQYNEQFF. The CDR3 bases are TGCGCCAGCAGCCCGGGACACCAATACAATGAGCAGTTCTTC. J is TRBJ2-1 and V is TRBV5-1, with D maybe TRBD1 (6 bases). The germline V gene has CDR1 SGHRS and CDR2 YFSETQ. There are 14 residues in the CDR3. V was pared by 4 bases and J by 4 bases, with 12 bases between.

In its sample, this clonotype was seen many times. The J gene is TRBJ2-7, the V gene TRBV28; 8 nucleotides align to TRBD1. The CDR3 is 14 amino acids. Germline loops: CDR1 MDHEN, CDR2 SYDVKM. The V segment lost 5 bases and the J segment 5 bases; nucleotides outside the gene matches: 8. Here the CDR3 DNA reads TGTGCCAGCAGTAAGACAGGGGCGGTCCACGAGCAGTACTTC. Amino acids: CASSKTGAVHEQYF.

This clonotype was recorded at least ten times. The chain uses TRBV5-4 and TRBJ2-1; 10 bases agree with TRBD2. The germline CDR1 and CDR2 sequences are SGHNT and YYREEE (reference sequence). The CDR3 sequence is 16 residues long. V dropped 4 bases and J dropped 5; count of bases not matched to a gene: 9. The DNA for the CDR3 is TGTGCCAGCAGCGGTTCTTGGGGACTAGCGAACAATGAGCAGTTCTTC. Protein product: CASSGSWGLANNEQFF.

This clonotype was recorded a few times. This chain connects TRBV27 to TRBJ2-5; no definite D call. The V end lost 9 bases, the J end lost 1 base, and 9 bases lay between the germline ends. From germline, CDR1 is MNHEY and CDR2 SMNVEV (reference sequence). The CDR3 totals 12 residues. CDR3 amino acids: CASGESQETQYF. The CDR3, as DNA: TGTGCCAGTGGAGAATCCCAAGAGACCCAGTACTTC.